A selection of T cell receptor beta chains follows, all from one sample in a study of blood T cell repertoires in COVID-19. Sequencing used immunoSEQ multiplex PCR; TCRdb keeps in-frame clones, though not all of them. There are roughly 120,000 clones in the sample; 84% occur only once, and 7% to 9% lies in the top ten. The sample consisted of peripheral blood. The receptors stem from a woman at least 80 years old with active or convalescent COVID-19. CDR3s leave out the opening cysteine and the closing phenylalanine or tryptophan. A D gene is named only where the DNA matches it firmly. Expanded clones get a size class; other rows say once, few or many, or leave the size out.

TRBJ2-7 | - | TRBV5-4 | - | ASSSGAISYEQY
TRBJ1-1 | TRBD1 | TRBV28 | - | ASSLFGTGDIFTEAF
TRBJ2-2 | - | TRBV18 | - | ASSPLGDTGELF
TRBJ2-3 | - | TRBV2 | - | ASIRLQGRTDTQY
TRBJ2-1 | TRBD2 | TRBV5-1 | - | ASNPLAGAGYNEQF
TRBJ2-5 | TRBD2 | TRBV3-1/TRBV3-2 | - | ATHRTSGETQY
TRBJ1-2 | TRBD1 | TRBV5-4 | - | ASTRQGADYGYT
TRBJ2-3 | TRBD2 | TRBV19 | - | ASSRLSGRADTQY
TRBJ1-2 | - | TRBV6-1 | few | ASSDNNYGYT
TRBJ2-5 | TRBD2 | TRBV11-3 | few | ASSPAGSYQETQY
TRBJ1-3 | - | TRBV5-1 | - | ASKDGLSGNTIY
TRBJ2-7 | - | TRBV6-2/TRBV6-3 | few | ASSYNPAAPTGYEQY
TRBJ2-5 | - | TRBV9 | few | ASSVVGGLETQY
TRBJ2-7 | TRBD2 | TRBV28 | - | ASSFWRERSYEQY
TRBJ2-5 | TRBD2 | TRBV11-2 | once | ASTNQLAGTETQY
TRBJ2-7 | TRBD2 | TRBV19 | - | ASRGGSSAEQY